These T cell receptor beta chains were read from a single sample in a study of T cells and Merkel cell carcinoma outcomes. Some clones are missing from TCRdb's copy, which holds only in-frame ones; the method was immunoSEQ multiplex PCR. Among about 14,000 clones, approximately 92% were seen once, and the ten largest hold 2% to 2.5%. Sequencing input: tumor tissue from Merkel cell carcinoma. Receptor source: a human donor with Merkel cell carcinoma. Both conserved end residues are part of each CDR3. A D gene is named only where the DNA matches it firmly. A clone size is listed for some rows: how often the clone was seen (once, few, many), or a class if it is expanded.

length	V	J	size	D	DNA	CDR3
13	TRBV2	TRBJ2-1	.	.	TGTGCCACTACCAGGGAATCCTACAATGAGCAGTTCTTC	CATTRESYNEQFF
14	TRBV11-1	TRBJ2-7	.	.	TGTGCCAGCAGCTTAGTTAACAGGGAGTACGAGCAGTACTTC	CASSLVNREYEQYF
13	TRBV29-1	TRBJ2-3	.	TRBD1	TGCAGCGTCCGGGACAGGGGCACAGATACGCAGTATTTT	CSVRDRGTDTQYF
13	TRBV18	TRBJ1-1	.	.	TGTGCCAGCTCACAGGGGGGGAACACTGAAGCTTTCTTT	CASSQGGNTEAFF
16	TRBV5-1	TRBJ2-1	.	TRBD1	TGCGCCAGCAGCTTGTCGACAGGGTTTTCCTACAATGAGCAGTTCTTC	CASSLSTGFSYNEQFF
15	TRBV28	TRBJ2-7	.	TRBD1	TGTGCCAGCAGCGGTCCCGGGACAGGGTTCTACGAGCAGTACTTC	CASSGPGTGFYEQYF
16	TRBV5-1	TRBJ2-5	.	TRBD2	TGCGCCAGCAGCTTGGGATATGGCGGGGGCCAAGAGACCCAGTACTTC	CASSLGYGGGQETQYF
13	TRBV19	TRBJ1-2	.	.	TGTGCCAGTAGTATCGGGACCAACTATGGCTACACCTTC	CASSIGTNYGYTF
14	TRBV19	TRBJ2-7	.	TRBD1	TGTGCCAGTTCCGACAGGGGGCTTCCGGGTGAGCAGTACTTC	CASSDRGLPGEQYF
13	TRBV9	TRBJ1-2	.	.	TGTGCCAGCAGCGTAGATGGTAACTATGGCTACACCTTC	CASSVDGNYGYTF
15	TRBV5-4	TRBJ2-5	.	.	TGTGCCAGCAGCTTGGACCCACTCAGTTTCGAGACCCAGTACTTC	CASSLDPLSFETQYF
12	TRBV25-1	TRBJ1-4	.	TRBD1	TGTGCCAGTTCGGGACAGTATGAAAAACTGTTTTTT	CASSGQYEKLFF
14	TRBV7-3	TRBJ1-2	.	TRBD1	TGTGCCAGCAGCACGGGGACAGGGAAATCTGGCTACACCTTC	CASSTGTGKSGYTF
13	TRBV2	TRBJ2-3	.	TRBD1	TGTGCCAGTGGGAGACAGGGGTTAGATACGCAGTATTTT	CASGRQGLDTQYF
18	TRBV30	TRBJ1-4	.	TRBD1	TGTGCCTGGAGTGTATTCAGCGGAAGGACAGGGCGCTCTGAAAAACTGTTTTTT	CAWSVFSGRTGRSEKLFF
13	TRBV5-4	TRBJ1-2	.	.	TGTGCCAGCAGCCATGACAACTACTATGGCTACACCTTC	CASSHDNYYGYTF
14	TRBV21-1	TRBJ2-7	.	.	TGTGCCAGCAGCAAAAGGAAGGTCTCCTACGAGCAGTACTTC	CASSKRKVSYEQYF
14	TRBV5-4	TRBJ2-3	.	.	TGTGCCAGCGAGTCGGACATGCGCACAGATACGCAGTATTTT	CASESDMRTDTQYF
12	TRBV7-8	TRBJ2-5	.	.	TGTGCCAGCAGCTTAGATAGGGAGACCCAGTACTTC	CASSLDRETQYF
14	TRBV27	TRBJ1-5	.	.	TGTGCCAGCAATTTAAGGGTAGAATATCAGCCCCAGCATTTT	CASNLRVEYQPQHF
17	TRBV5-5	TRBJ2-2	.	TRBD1	TGTGCCAGCAGCTTGGTCCAGGGGGATAATCGGGACGGGGAGCTGTTTTTT	CASSLVQGDNRDGELFF
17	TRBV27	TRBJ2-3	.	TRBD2	TGTGCCAGCAGTTTATCGGCGCCCGGACTAGCGGGAGATACGCAGTATTTT	CASSLSAPGLAGDTQYF
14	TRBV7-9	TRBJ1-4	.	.	TGTGCCAGCAGCCCACCCGGGGTCGGAGAAAAACTGTTTTTT	CASSPPGVGEKLFF
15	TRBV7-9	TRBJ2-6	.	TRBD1	TGTGCCAGCAGCGCCGGGACAGGGGGGGCCAACGTCCTGACTTTC	CASSAGTGGANVLTF
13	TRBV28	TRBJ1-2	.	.	TGTGCCAGCAGCCGGACAGTGTTAGATGGCTACACCTTC	CASSRTVLDGYTF
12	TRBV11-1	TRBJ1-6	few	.	TGTGCCAGCAGCTTTCGGGATTCACCCCTCCACTTT	CASSFRDSPLHF
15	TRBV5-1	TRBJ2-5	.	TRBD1	TGCGCCAGCAGCTTAAAGGGGGCCCGTGGAGAGACCCAGTACTTC	CASSLKGARGETQYF
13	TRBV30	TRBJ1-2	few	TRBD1	TGTGCCTGGGGCCGGGACAGACCCCTAGGCTACACCTTC	CAWGRDRPLGYTF
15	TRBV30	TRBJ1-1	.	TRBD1	TGTGCCTGGAGCCTGGACAGGGTCATGAACACTGAAGCTTTCTTT	CAWSLDRVMNTEAFF
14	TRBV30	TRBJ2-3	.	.	TGTGCCTGGAGGCAGGGTTTTAGCACAGATACGCAGTATTTT	CAWRQGFSTDTQYF
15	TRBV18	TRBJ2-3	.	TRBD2	TGTGCCAGCTCACCGCGGGGGGCCGGCACAGATACGCAGTATTTT	CASSPRGAGTDTQYF
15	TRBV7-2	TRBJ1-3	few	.	TGTGCCAGCAGCTCAACGACGGGCTCTGGAAACACCATATATTTT	CASSSTTGSGNTIYF
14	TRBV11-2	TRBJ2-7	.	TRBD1	TGTGCCAGCAGCCCGGGACAGGGAACGTACGAGCAGTACTTC	CASSPGQGTYEQYF
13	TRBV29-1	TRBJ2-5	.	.	TGCAGCGTTGACGCCCCTTCGGGTAGGACCCAGTACTTC	CSVDAPSGRTQYF
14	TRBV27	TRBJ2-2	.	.	TGTGCCAGCAGGACCCTGAGGACGGCCGGGGAGCTGTTTTTT	CASRTLRTAGELFF
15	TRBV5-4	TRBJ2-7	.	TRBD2	TGTGCCAGCAGCTTGGCGAAGGCGGGAGGATACGAGCAGTACTTC	CASSLAKAGGYEQYF
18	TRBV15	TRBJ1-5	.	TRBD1	TGTGCCACCAGCCCTCTGGGACAGGGGGCTATGGGCAATCAGCCCCAGCATTTT	CATSPLGQGAMGNQPQHF
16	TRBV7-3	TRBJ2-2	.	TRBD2	TGTGCCAGCAGCTTGAACTTAGCGGGAGTGGCCGGGGAGCTGTTTTTT	CASSLNLAGVAGELFF
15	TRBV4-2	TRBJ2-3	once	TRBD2	TGTGCCAGCACGCGGACTAGCGGGGTAACAGATACGCAGTATTTT	CASTRTSGVTDTQYF
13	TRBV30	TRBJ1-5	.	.	TGTGCCTGGAACCTCGGGGGCAATCAGCCCCAGCATTTT	CAWNLGGNQPQHF
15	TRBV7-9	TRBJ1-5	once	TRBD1	TGTGCCAGCAGCCCCCCCGGCAGGGGGGATCAGCCCCAGCATTTT	CASSPPGRGDQPQHF